The 30 T cell receptor beta chains below were found in one sample sequenced in a study of radiotherapy plus CTLA-4 blockade in lung cancer. TCRdb's table, derived via immunoSEQ multiplex PCR, lists solely in-frame clones and lacks some. The table has tens of thousands of clones, around 78% seen once. Sequences were derived from peripheral blood, sampled from a patient treated with radiotherapy plus ipilimumab. These receptors came from a human donor with non-small cell lung cancer who had a partial response to radiotherapy plus ipilimumab. Some clones in this sample may be carry-over from other donors' samples.

The rearrangement joins TRBV6-5 to TRBJ1-2; 8 positions match TRBD1. Germline lookup yields CDR1 MNHEY and CDR2 SVGAGI. Trimming removed 5 bases from V and 6 bases from J; junction bases left unmatched: 8. The CDR3 spans 14 residues. Here the CDR3 reads CASSAADRDHGYTF. CDR3 coding DNA: TGTGCCAGCAGTGCGGCGGACAGGGATCATGGCTACACCTTC.

This clone has more than one count but fewer than ten. The chain recombines TRBV6-6 with TRBJ2-1; no firm D call. Germline V gene data show CDR1 as MNHNY and CDR2 as SVGAGI (reference sequence). Trimming stripped 2 bases from V and 9 bases from J, with 2 bases between. The length of the CDR3 is 10 residues. For the CDR3, the DNA is TGTGCCAGCAGTTACCGTGAGCAGTTCTTC. Translating it yields CASSYREQFF.

V is TRBV4-2 and J is TRBJ1-6, with D perhaps matching TRBD1 (6 bases). The germline V gene encodes CDR1 LGHNA and CDR2 YNFKEQ. Between the trimmed V and J ends, which lost 4 bases and 9 bases, there was a span of 10 bases. This CDR3 is built from 13 residues. CDR3 DNA sequence: TGTGCCAGCAGCCCAGTGGACAGTTCACCCCTCCACTTT. The encoded protein is CASSPVDSSPLHF.

This chain joins TRBV11-2 and TRBJ1-1; possibly TRBD1 for D (5 bases). Looked up from germline, CDR1 is SGHAT and CDR2 is FQNNGV. With 4 bases removed from V and 6 bases from J, the gap between germline ends came to 15 bases. CDR3 length: 14 amino acids. The CDR3 DNA sequence: TGTGCCAGCAGCTCGGGGGGAGTGTCCCCTGAAGCTTTCTTT. Protein sequence: CASSSGGVSPEAFF. Full variable domain (missing parts from reference TRBV11-2 and TRBJ1-1): EAGVAQSPRYKIIEKRQSVAFWCNPISGHATLYWYQQILGQGPKLLIQFQNNGVVDDSQLPKDRFSAERLKGVDSTLKIQPAKLEDSAVYLCASSSGGVSPEAFFGQGTRLTVV.

The rearrangement joins TRBV5-1 to TRBJ2-1, with D possibly TRBD2 on 5 matching bases. V lost 1 base and J lost 5, with 13 bases in between. CDR3 size: 15 residues. CDR1 SGHRS and CDR2 YFSETQ come from the germline V gene. The CDR3 protein is CASSLFPLDNNEQFF. The CDR3 DNA is TGCGCCAGCAGCTTGTTTCCACTAGACAACAATGAGCAGTTCTTC.

The CDR3 loop is CASSLGTGPTYGYTF. The CDR3 DNA sequence: TGTGCCAGCAGCTTAGGGACAGGTCCCACCTATGGCTACACCTTC. The chain joins TRBV7-2 to TRBJ1-2, with TRBD1 matching over 7 bases. Per germline, CDR1 SGHTA and CDR2 FQGNSA. The CDR3 is 15 amino acids. Losses at the gene ends were 1 base for V and 4 bases for J; bases not matched to a gene: 6.

This clone was detected only once. The rearrangement joins TRBV5-6 to TRBJ1-6; tentatively, D is TRBD1 (5 bases). The V and J ends lost 3 bases and 2 bases respectively, with 12 bases between them. The CDR3 consists of 16 residues. The germline CDR1 and CDR2 sequences are SGHDT and YYEEEE. CDR3 coding DNA: TGTGCCAGCAGCTCATCGGGACTCACCTATAATTCACCCCTCCACTTT. It encodes CASSSSGLTYNSPLHF.

The chain joins TRBV5-4 to TRBJ2-3, with D perhaps TRBD2 (6 bases). Germline V gene data show CDR1 as SGHNT and CDR2 as YYREEE (reference sequence). CDR3 length equals 14 residues. Trimming shortened V by 0 bases and J by 1 base, and 6 bases separated the two germline ends. The CDR3 sequence is CASSLASGTDTQYF. The CDR3 DNA reads TGTGCCAGCAGCTTGGCTAGCGGCACAGATACGCAGTATTTT.

The chain employs TRBV2 and TRBJ2-1, with D unclear. Germline V gene data show CDR1 as SNHLY and CDR2 as FYNNEI. This CDR3 region has 14 residues. V was shortened by 4 bases and J by 5 bases, with 12 bases between the two germline ends. CDR3 protein: CASSAEPLDNEQFF. CDR3 nucleotide sequence: TGTGCCAGCAGTGCAGAACCGTTGGACAATGAGCAGTTCTTC.

The chain has TRBV5-4 and TRBJ1-2; D possibly corresponds to TRBD1 (6 bases). This CDR3 has 15 amino acids. Germline assignment: CDR1 SGHNT and CDR2 YYREEE (reference sequence). V lost 4 bases to trimming and J lost 8 bases, with 21 bases between them. CDR3 sequence (DNA): TGTGCCAGCAGCACCCAGGGGCGTGTCATTGGAGGCTACACCTTC. It encodes CASSTQGRVIGGYTF.

The V gene is TRBV10-3, the J gene TRBJ2-5, with D tentatively TRBD2 (5 bases). The ends were cut back, 3 bases at V and 5 bases at J, with 16 bases in the middle. Germline V lookup: CDR1 ENHRY, CDR2 SYGVKD. The CDR3 is 15 residues long. The CDR3 DNA sequence: TGTGCCATCAGTGACCCTATAACTAGTGTCGAGACCCAGTACTTC. Translating gives CAISDPITSVETQYF.

The chain is built from TRBV6-5 and TRBJ2-1, with 7 positions matching TRBD1. In germline, CDR1 is MNHEY, CDR2 SVGAGI. The V gene end was trimmed by 6 bases and the J gene end by 5 bases; junction bases not matched to a gene: 10. The CDR3 length is 15 residues. CDR3 nucleotide sequence: TGTGCCAGCAGACTTGACAGGGACCTGGACAATGAGCAGTTCTTC. It translates to CASRLDRDLDNEQFF.

The chain employs TRBV18 and TRBJ2-5; D is uncertain. Gene TRBJ2-7 matches the end of the DNA better, so the J call may be wrong. CDR1 KGHSH and CDR2 LQKENI come from the germline V gene. The CDR3 spans 13 residues. The chain's CDR3 is CASSREKNYEQYF. The DNA of the CDR3 is TGTGCCAGCTCACGAGAAAAGAACTACGAGCAGTACTTC.

This clone appeared a few times. The chain combines TRBV10-3 with TRBJ2-3, with 11 nucleotides matching TRBD2. CDR3 length: 16 amino acids. J gave up 2 bases and V 6 bases, and 7 bases lay outside the gene matches. The V gene's germline CDR1 is ENHRY and CDR2 SYGVKD. Written as DNA, the CDR3 is TGTGCCATCAGGGCCGGGACTAGCGGACCCACAGATACGCAGTATTTT. This translates into CAIRAGTSGPTDTQYF.

This clone was picked up a small number of times. An end of the junction does not agree with germline; a read error may underlie this. The chain employs TRBV27 and TRBJ2-3; 10 bases agree with TRBD2. The length of the CDR3 is 13 residues. Germline assignment: CDR1 MNHEY and CDR2 SMNVEV (reference sequence). CDR3 sequence reads: CGASGGTTDTQYF. In DNA form, the CDR3 reads TGCGGAGCTAGCGGGGGAACCACAGATACGCAGTATTTT.

The CDR3 region is CASRQWRATNEKLFF. The CDR3 DNA sequence: TGTGCCAGCAGGCAATGGAGAGCAACTAATGAAAAACTGTTTTTT. This chain connects TRBV28 to TRBJ1-4; D gene ambiguous. CDR1 and CDR2 (germline): MDHEN, SYDVKM. The CDR3 has 15 amino acids. Trimming took off 6 bases at V and 0 bases at J, with 11 bases between the two ends.

The rearrangement joins TRBV5-6 to TRBJ1-5; D is unclear. Germline loops: CDR1 SGHDT, CDR2 YYEEEE. V was clipped by 3 bases and J by 0 bases, with 16 bases between them. This CDR3 has 17 amino acids. CDR3 protein: CASSSSIASFSNQPQHF. CDR3 in DNA: TGTGCCAGCAGCTCAAGCATAGCTTCTTTTAGCAATCAGCCCCAGCATTTT.

V is TRBV9 and J is TRBJ2-1; 7 bases line up with TRBD1. This CDR3 is 17 amino acids long. CDR1 and CDR2 (germline): SGDLS, YYNGEE. V was pared by 3 bases and J by 0 bases, with 9 bases of the junction left unmatched. The CDR3 loop is CASSGTGTRSSYNEQFF. The CDR3 DNA is TGTGCCAGCAGCGGGACAGGAACCCGGAGCTCCTACAATGAGCAGTTCTTC.

The V and J genes are TRBV7-3 and TRBJ2-3; D gene ambiguous. The CDR3 contains 14 residues. The V gene's germline CDR1 is SGHTA and CDR2 FQGTGA. The V end was cut by 2 bases, the J end by 2 bases, with 8 bases between. CDR3 in DNA: TGTGCCAGCAGCTTAGTCCCTAACACAGATACGCAGTATTTT. Translation: CASSLVPNTDTQYF.

The genes are TRBV30 and TRBJ1-3; 9 bases align to TRBD1. CDR3 length: 15 amino acids. The germline gives CDR1 GTSNPN, CDR2 SVGIG (reference sequence). Trimming cost V 4 bases and J 4 bases; bases outside gene matches: 8. CDR3 amino acids: CAWIHRGHMGNTIYF. Here the CDR3 DNA reads TGTGCCTGGATCCACAGGGGGCATATGGGAAACACCATATATTTT.

The rearrangement uses TRBV27 and TRBJ1-2, with a weak D call TRBD1 (5 bases). Per germline, CDR1 MNHEY and CDR2 SMNVEV (reference sequence). The CDR3 sequence is 13 residues long. Trimming cost V 3 bases and J 7 bases, with 12 bases left between them. CDR3 region: CASSLHQGSGYTF. CDR3 nucleotide sequence: TGTGCCAGCAGTTTGCATCAGGGATCTGGCTACACCTTC.

The chain employs TRBV28 and TRBJ2-2, with a weak D call TRBD2 (7 bases). The CDR3 extends over 16 amino acids. Germline loops: CDR1 MDHEN, CDR2 SYDVKM. Trimming shortened V by 9 bases and J by 6 bases, and 23 bases separated the two germline ends. The CDR3 loop reads CASHPQGREGAGELFF. The CDR3 nucleotides read TGTGCCAGTCACCCCCAGGGGAGGGAGGGCGCCGGGGAGCTGTTTTTT.

V gene TRBV4-3 combines with J gene TRBJ1-1; tentative D call: TRBD1 (6 bases). V was shortened by 0 bases and J by 6 bases, with 14 bases between the two germline ends. The CDR3 loop spans 15 amino acids. Germline CDR1 reads LGHNA; CDR2 reads YSLEER. DNA of the CDR3: TGCGCCAGCAGCCAAGAAGGGGCGGGGGGCTCTGAAGCTTTCTTT. Translating gives CASSQEGAGGSEAFF.

This chain connects TRBV18 to TRBJ2-7, with 8 bases lining up with TRBD1. Per the germline V gene, CDR1 is KGHSH and CDR2 is LQKENI. This CDR3 has 16 residues. V lost 1 base to trimming and J lost 0 bases; unmatched junction nucleotides: 5. CDR3 loop: CASSPRRGQFSYEQYF. The DNA of the CDR3 is TGTGCCAGCTCACCACGCAGGGGGCAGTTCTCCTACGAGCAGTACTTC. The whole variable domain, remainder taken from reference TRBV18 and TRBJ2-7, is NAGVMQNPRHLVRRRGQEARLRCSPMKGHSHVYWYRQLPEEGLKFMVYLQKENIIDESGMPKERFSAEFPKEGPSILRIQQVVRGDSAAYFCASSPRRGQFSYEQYFGPGTRLTVT.

The chain carries TRBV7-2 and TRBJ1-1; D remains unclear. The CDR3 covers 13 residues. V lost 3 bases, J lost 4 bases, and 9 bases lay in between. Germline V lookup: CDR1 SGHTA, CDR2 FQGNSA. Written as DNA, the CDR3 is TGTGCCAGCAGCTTTGGAGTGCGCACTGAAGCTTTCTTT. Translated: CASSFGVRTEAFF.

The chain employs TRBV6-5 and TRBJ1-2, with 7 bases aligning to TRBD1. Losses at the gene ends were 0 bases for V and 7 bases for J; bases not matched to a gene: 11. The CDR3 spans 16 residues. Germline V CDR1 and CDR2: MNHEY, SVGAGI. CDR3 sequence (DNA): TGTGCCAGCAGTTACTCGAAACAGGGGATTAGTGGTGGCTACACCTTC. This codes for CASSYSKQGISGGYTF.

The sample holds one count of this clone. In nucleotides, the CDR3 is TGCGCCAGCAGCCAAGGTCCGAAGGGCAGGGGGCAGACCTACGAGCAGTACTTC. Protein: CASSQGPKGRGQTYEQYF. The chain uses TRBV4-3 and TRBJ2-7; 8 nucleotides match TRBD1. This CDR3 has 18 residues. Germline loops: CDR1 LGHNA, CDR2 YSLEER. V was pared by 1 base and J by 2 bases, with 13 bases of the junction left unmatched.

The chain couples TRBV27 to TRBJ2-1; 9 nucleotides agree with TRBD1. This CDR3 comprises 16 residues. J lost 8 bases, V lost 1 base, and 9 bases had no gene match. Germline V gives CDR1 MNHEY, CDR2 SMNVEV (reference sequence). The CDR3 nucleotides are TGTGCCAGCAGTTTATTCGCCGGGACAGGGAAACATGAGCAGTTCTTC. Its translation is CASSLFAGTGKHEQFF.

The chain employs TRBV2 and TRBJ2-3; D possibly corresponds to TRBD2 (6 bases). The CDR3 runs to 14 residues. Germline lookup yields CDR1 SNHLY and CDR2 FYNNEI. V was shortened by 5 bases and J by 3 bases, with 12 bases between the two germline ends. CDR3 DNA sequence: TGTGCCAGCAGTATAAGACTAGGTACAGATACGCAGTATTTT. As protein: CASSIRLGTDTQYF.

The gene calls are TRBV5-1 and TRBJ2-2; a weak D match, TRBD1 (5 bases). Germline V gene lookup returns CDR1 SGHRS and CDR2 YFSETQ. The CDR3 runs 15 residues. Trimming left V 4 bases short and J 1 base short, with 11 bases between. CDR3 residues: CASSRDSWNTGELFF. CDR3 DNA: TGCGCCAGCAGCCGTGACAGCTGGAACACCGGGGAGCTGTTTTTT.